The 30 T cell receptor beta chains given below trace back to one sample, sequenced in a study of beta chain features in type 1 diabetes (dated by TCRdb to between 2018 and 2020). Libraries were constructed by the immunoSEQ multiplex PCR assay. The entire isolated RNA was reverse transcribed using the High Capacity cDNA Reverse Transcription Kit, and thus expressed TCRB transcripts were sequenced. TCRdb stores this immuneACCESS table with in-frame sequences only. Part of the clones is absent; in the studies checked, under half of the shortfall reflects unresolved V genes, and no reason is known for the rest. A total of 900,000 or so clones appear in this sample, about 17% of them only once. 0.02% to 0.03% of the sample is taken by the ten largest. Sequences were obtained from naive CD4+ T cells from blood. The label giving this sample's cell subset or site can be read as: true naive CD4+ T cells. The receptors originated from a woman between 18 and 29 years old in good health.

There are a few counts of this clone. The chain has TRBV7-9 and TRBJ1-1; D remains ambiguous. The germline V gene has CDR1 SEHNR and CDR2 FQNEAQ (reference sequence). The CDR3 sequence is 14 residues long. The germline V and J ends were trimmed by 2 bases and 4 bases, with 11 bases remaining between them. For the CDR3, the DNA is TGTGCCAGCAGCTTATACGGGCGTTCCACTGAAGCTTTCTTT. It is translated as CASSLYGRSTEAFF.

J is TRBJ1-2 and V is TRBV9; D may be TRBD1 (5 bases). Trimming left V 0 bases short and J 6 bases short, with 15 bases between. This CDR3 is built from 15 residues. The germline gives CDR1 SGDLS, CDR2 YYNGEE. The CDR3 loop reads CASSVVPGDGDGYTF. The CDR3 DNA follows: TGTGCCAGCAGCGTAGTCCCGGGGGACGGCGATGGCTACACCTTC.

This clone was detected only a few times. The chain has TRBV7-2 and TRBJ2-3, with D unresolved. The CDR3 contains 12 residues. Germline V lookup: CDR1 SGHTA, CDR2 FQGNSA. Trimming cost V 5 bases and J 6 bases, with 9 bases left between them. As DNA, the CDR3 is TGTGCCAGCAGCCCCATCCTCGATACGCAGTATTTT. Protein product: CASSPILDTQYF.

This clone was detected only a few times. The chain is built from TRBV6-1 and TRBJ2-7; D is unresolved. The CDR3 is made up of 12 amino acids. The germline gives CDR1 MNHNS, CDR2 SASEGT. The V end lost 1 base, the J end lost 4 bases, and 5 bases lay between the germline ends. The CDR3, as DNA: TGTGCCAGCAGTGAAGTTCGGTACGAGCAGTACTTC. Protein product: CASSEVRYEQYF.

The CDR3 DNA follows: TGTGCCAGCAGGAAACGAGAAACCTACGAGCAGTACTTC. Translated: CASRKRETYEQYF. J is TRBJ2-7 and V is TRBV27, with D hard to call. The CDR3 length is 13 residues. The ends were cut back, 6 bases at V and 2 bases at J, with 11 bases in the middle. Germline CDR1 reads MNHEY; CDR2 reads SMNVEV (reference sequence).

The CDR3 DNA follows: TGTGCCAGCAGCTTAGTTTCTGTGTCGTCCTACGAGCAGTACTTC. It translates to CASSLVSVSSYEQYF. V usage is TRBV7-2 and J usage is TRBJ2-7; no reliable D call. Looked up from germline, CDR1 is SGHTA and CDR2 is FQGNSA. The ends were cut back, 1 base at V and 1 base at J, with 11 bases in the middle. CDR3 length equals 15 residues.

The chain combines TRBV28 with TRBJ2-5; D unresolved. V was cut by 4 bases and J by 0 bases, with 15 bases left in between. The V gene's germline CDR1 is MDHEN and CDR2 SYDVKM. This CDR3 spans 16 amino acids. CDR3 region: CASSSKFSGYQETQYF. For the CDR3, the DNA is TGTGCCAGCAGTTCAAAGTTTAGTGGATACCAAGAGACCCAGTACTTC.

This clone was found a few times. This chain links TRBV11-2 with TRBJ2-1; D ambiguous. Trimming removed 5 bases from V and 6 bases from J, with 14 bases in between. The CDR3 loop spans 14 amino acids. Per germline, CDR1 SGHAT and CDR2 FQNNGV. The CDR3 protein is CASSPSGSSNEQFF. As DNA, the CDR3 is TGTGCCAGCAGCCCATCGGGCTCGTCCAATGAGCAGTTCTTC.

In DNA, the CDR3 is TGTGCCAGCAGCTTAGTTTGGGAGACCCAGTACTTC. This gives the protein CASSLVWETQYF. The chain uses TRBV7-9 and TRBJ2-5; D uncertain. The ends were cut back, 1 base at V and 5 bases at J, with 5 bases in the middle. In germline, CDR1 is SEHNR, CDR2 FQNEAQ (reference sequence). The CDR3 contains 12 residues.

This clone has only a few counts. At the DNA level, this CDR3 is encoded by other sequences in the same sample as well. The chain is built from TRBV20-1 and TRBJ2-5; no reliable D call. The germline V gene encodes CDR1 DFQATT and CDR2 SNEGSKA (reference sequence). The CDR3 length is 11 residues. V lost 3 bases, J lost 5 bases, and 7 bases lay in between. The CDR3 sequence is CSASSRETQYF. As DNA, the CDR3 is TGCAGTGCTAGTAGCCGGGAGACCCAGTACTTC.

This clone has a handful of counts. In the same sample, other DNA sequences code for this CDR3. V is TRBV28 and J is TRBJ1-2; no clear D. The CDR3 spans 12 residues. Germline lookup yields CDR1 MDHEN and CDR2 SYDVKM. V was pared by 7 bases and J by 3 bases, with 9 bases between. The CDR3 region has the DNA TGTGCCAGCACCACCGGCTACTATGGCTACACCTTC. It yields the protein CASTTGYYGYTF.

This sequence joins TRBV6-6 and TRBJ2-5; D may match TRBD1 or TRBD2 (6 bases each). CDR1 is MNHNY and CDR2 is SVGAGI in the germline V gene (reference sequence). V dropped 2 bases and J dropped 7 bases, with 20 bases sitting between them. This CDR3 contains 16 residues. The CDR3 loop reads CASSYRGLEDSLTQYF. The CDR3 DNA is TGTGCCAGCAGTTACCGGGGGCTGGAGGACAGCTTGACCCAGTACTTC.

The V call is TRBV9, the J call TRBJ2-1, with 7 nucleotides matching TRBD1. The CDR3 totals 15 residues. V shed 2 bases and J 3 bases; nucleotides not matched to a gene: 5. Germline V gives CDR1 SGDLS, CDR2 YYNGEE. CDR3 DNA sequence: TGTGCCAGCAGCGTTTCAGGGGGTAACTACAATGAGCAGTTCTTC. The encoded protein is CASSVSGGNYNEQFF.

The J gene is TRBJ2-5, the V gene TRBV13, with 10 bases aligning to TRBD1. Gene TRBJ2-7 matches the end of the DNA better, so the J call may be wrong. Germline CDR1 PRHDT, CDR2 FYEKMQ (reference sequence). This CDR3 spans 14 amino acids. The CDR3 coding sequence is TGTGCCAGCAGCCCCAGACAGGGGGCGATCGAGCAGTACTTC. Translation gives CASSPRQGAIEQYF.

This clone was counted between two and nine times. The J gene is TRBJ2-7, the V gene TRBV6-1; TRBD1 matches 8 bases. CDR1 and CDR2 from the germline V gene are MNHNS and SASEGT. The CDR3 covers 13 residues. V shed 4 bases, J shed 11 bases, and the junction held 10 bases outside the gene matches. CDR3 sequence: CASSVGKTGEEYF. CDR3 coding DNA: TGTGCCAGCAGTGTCGGTAAGACAGGGGAGGAGTACTTC.

This clone has a single count. The J gene is TRBJ2-7, the V gene TRBV4-1; D is undetermined. This CDR3 has 15 amino acids. V lost 2 bases to trimming and J lost 2 bases, with 13 bases between them. The germline V gene has CDR1 MGHRA and CDR2 YSYEKL. CDR3 coding DNA: TGCGCCAGCAGCCAACAAGGCGTCCTCACCTACGAGCAGTACTTC. It specifies CASSQQGVLTYEQYF.

The sample holds a few counts of this clone. V is TRBV15 and J is TRBJ2-3; D remains ambiguous. The CDR3 is made up of 12 amino acids. CDR1 is LNHNV and CDR2 is YYDKDF in the germline V gene (reference sequence). With 2 bases removed from V and 10 bases from J, the gap between germline ends came to 10 bases. The CDR3 DNA reads as TGTGCCACCAGCAGACCCCATCTTGCGCAGTATTTT. Residues: CATSRPHLAQYF.

The V gene is TRBV28, the J gene TRBJ2-1; D possibly corresponds to TRBD2 (6 bases). CDR1 is MDHEN and CDR2 is SYDVKM in the germline V gene. With 2 bases removed from V and 4 bases from J, the gap between germline ends came to 12 bases. The CDR3 length is 15 residues. Here the CDR3 reads CASSLSSGPYNEQFF. The CDR3 bases are TGTGCCAGCAGTTTAAGTAGCGGACCTTACAATGAGCAGTTCTTC.

This clone was found a few times. V and J are TRBV10-1 and TRBJ2-2; a possible D gene is TRBD1 (5 bases). This CDR3 is 13 amino acids long. V dropped 3 bases and J dropped 6 bases, with 8 bases sitting between them. The germline V gene encodes CDR1 WNHNN and CDR2 SYGVQD (reference sequence). The DNA for the CDR3 is TGCGCCAGCAGTGATGGGGCAGCCGGGGAGCTGTTTTTT. Amino acid sequence: CASSDGAAGELFF.

This clone occurred a few times. The chain employs TRBV6-5 and TRBJ2-3, with no clear D. The length of the CDR3 is 15 residues. Trimming removed 3 bases at V and 5 bases at J, with 15 bases between. In germline, CDR1 is MNHEY, CDR2 SVGAGI. The CDR3: CASSYSIVGRDTQYF. CDR3 in DNA: TGTGCCAGCAGTTATTCCATTGTTGGTCGAGATACGCAGTATTTT.

The chain has TRBV7-3 and TRBJ2-3; D may correspond to TRBD1 or TRBD2 (7 bases each). Trimming cost V 1 base and J 2 bases, with 13 bases left between them. Germline V gene data show CDR1 as SGHTA and CDR2 as FQGTGA. The CDR3 loop spans 16 amino acids. The CDR3 DNA sequence: TGTGCCAGCAGCTTAAGTGCAGGGGGGGTCACAGATACGCAGTATTTT. Amino acid sequence: CASSLSAGGVTDTQYF.

This clone has only a few counts. The rearrangement links TRBV7-2 to TRBJ2-1; 11 nucleotides match TRBD2. This CDR3 comprises 17 residues. The germline gives CDR1 SGHTA, CDR2 FQGNSA. Unmatched junction bases numbered 11, after V lost 5 bases and J lost 5 bases. In DNA form, the CDR3 reads TGTGCCAGCAGCCGCAATACACTAGCGGGAGTCCACAATGAGCAGTTCTTC. Translation gives CASSRNTLAGVHNEQFF.

This clone has a handful of counts. The chain employs TRBV10-1 and TRBJ2-7; 7 nucleotides agree with TRBD1. Germline V gene data show CDR1 as WNHNN and CDR2 as SYGVQD (reference sequence). With V trimmed by 4 bases and J by 7 bases, 10 bases remained unmatched. The CDR3 sequence is 14 residues long. CDR3 protein: CASSVDRPPWEQYF. The CDR3 region has the DNA TGCGCCAGCAGTGTGGACAGGCCTCCTTGGGAGCAGTACTTC.

The genes are TRBV7-9 and TRBJ1-5; no clear D gene. This CDR3 spans 15 amino acids. Germline assignment: CDR1 SEHNR and CDR2 FQNEAQ (reference sequence). With 2 bases removed from V and 3 bases from J, the gap between germline ends came to 11 bases. DNA of the CDR3: TGTGCCAGCAGCTTAACGGCCGGCCACAATCAGCCCCAGCATTTT. Translated: CASSLTAGHNQPQHF.

The chain combines TRBV5-4 with TRBJ2-2, with 10 bases that match TRBD2. This CDR3 is built from 13 residues. V shed 6 bases, J shed 4 bases, and the junction held 0 bases outside the gene matches. Germline-derived CDR1 and CDR2 are SGHNT and YYREEE (reference sequence). The CDR3 loop is CASTSGSTGELFF. The CDR3 region has the DNA TGTGCCAGCACTAGCGGGAGCACCGGGGAGCTGTTTTTT. Together with reference TRBV5-4 and TRBJ2-2, the CDR3 gives the full variable domain: ETGVTQSPTHLIKTRGQQVTLRCSSQSGHNTVSWYQQALGQGPQFIFQYYREEENGRGNFPPRFSGLQFPNYSSELNVNALELDDSALYLCASTSGSTGELFFGEGSRLTVL.

This clone was seen only once. This chain connects TRBV5-4 to TRBJ2-1; 16 bases map to TRBD2. The CDR3 is made up of 16 amino acids. V shed 3 bases, J shed 10 bases, and the junction held 7 bases outside the gene matches. Germline V gene sequence: CDR1 SGHNT, CDR2 YYREEE (reference sequence). Here the CDR3 DNA reads TGTGCCAGCAGCTCGGGACTAGCGGGAGGGCCAGTAGAGCAGTTCTTC. The encoded protein is CASSSGLAGGPVEQFF.

The gene calls are TRBV18 and TRBJ2-5; tentatively, D is TRBD2 (6 bases). From germline, CDR1 is KGHSH and CDR2 LQKENI. The CDR3 has 14 amino acids. With 4 bases removed from V and 1 base from J, the gap between germline ends came to 10 bases. This CDR3 reads CASSLGGFQETQYF. In nucleotides, the CDR3 is TGTGCCAGCTCACTCGGAGGGTTCCAAGAGACCCAGTACTTC.

Regarding this clone: In the same sample, other DNA sequences code for this CDR3. The rearrangement links TRBV18 to TRBJ2-7; no definite D call. The CDR3 totals 13 residues. The V gene lost 1 base and the J gene lost 2 bases, with 6 bases spanning the gap. Germline lookup yields CDR1 KGHSH and CDR2 LQKENI. CDR3 bases: TGTGCCAGCTCACCACAGGGCCCCTACGAGCAGTACTTC. It specifies CASSPQGPYEQYF.

The CDR3 spells CAISPTGISYNEQFF. In DNA, the CDR3 is TGTGCCATCAGTCCGACAGGGATTTCCTACAATGAGCAGTTCTTC. V usage is TRBV10-3 and J usage is TRBJ2-1, with 7 positions matching TRBD1. The length of the CDR3 is 15 residues. The trim removed 5 bases at V and 1 base at J, leaving 5 bases unmatched. Germline loops: CDR1 ENHRY, CDR2 SYGVKD.

V gene TRBV28 combines with J gene TRBJ1-2, with 8 bases that match TRBD1. Looked up from germline, CDR1 is MDHEN and CDR2 is SYDVKM. V shed 4 bases, J shed 4 bases, and the junction held 14 bases outside the gene matches. This CDR3 is built from 17 residues. CDR3 residues: CASSSGQGVTSSYGYTF. The CDR3 DNA follows: TGTGCCAGCAGTTCCGGACAGGGTGTGACCTCTAGCTATGGCTACACCTTC.